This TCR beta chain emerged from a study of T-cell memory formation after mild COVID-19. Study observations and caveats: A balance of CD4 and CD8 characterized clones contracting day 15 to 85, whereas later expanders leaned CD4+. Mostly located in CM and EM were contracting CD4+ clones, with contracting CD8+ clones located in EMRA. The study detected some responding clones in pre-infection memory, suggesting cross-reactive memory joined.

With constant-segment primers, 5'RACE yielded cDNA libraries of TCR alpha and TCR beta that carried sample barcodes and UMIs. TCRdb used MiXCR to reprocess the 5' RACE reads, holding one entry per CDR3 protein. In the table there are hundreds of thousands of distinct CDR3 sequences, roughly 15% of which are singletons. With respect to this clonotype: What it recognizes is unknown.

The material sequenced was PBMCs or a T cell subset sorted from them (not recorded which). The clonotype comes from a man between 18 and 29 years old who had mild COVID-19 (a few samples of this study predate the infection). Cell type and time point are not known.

CDR3 amino acids: CSAFPGHLYNEQFF. The CDR3 DNA is TGCAGTGCTTTCCCGGGACACCTCTACAATGAGCAGTTCTTC. V gene TRBV20-1 combines with J gene TRBJ2-1; perhaps TRBD1 as D (6 bases). The germline V gene has CDR1 DFQATT and CDR2 SNEGSKA (reference sequence). The CDR3 extends over 14 amino acids. V was pared by 5 bases and J by 3 bases, with 14 bases between.